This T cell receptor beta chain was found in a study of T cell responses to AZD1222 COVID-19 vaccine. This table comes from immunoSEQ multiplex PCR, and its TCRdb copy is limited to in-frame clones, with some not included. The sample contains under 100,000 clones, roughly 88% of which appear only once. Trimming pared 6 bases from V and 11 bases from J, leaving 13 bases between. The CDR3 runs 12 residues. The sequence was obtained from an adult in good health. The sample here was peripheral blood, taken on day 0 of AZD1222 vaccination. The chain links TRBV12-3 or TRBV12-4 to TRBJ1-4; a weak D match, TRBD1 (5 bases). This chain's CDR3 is CASRQGIGKLFF. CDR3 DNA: TGTGCCAGCAGGCAGGGAATCGGGAAACTGTTTTTT.